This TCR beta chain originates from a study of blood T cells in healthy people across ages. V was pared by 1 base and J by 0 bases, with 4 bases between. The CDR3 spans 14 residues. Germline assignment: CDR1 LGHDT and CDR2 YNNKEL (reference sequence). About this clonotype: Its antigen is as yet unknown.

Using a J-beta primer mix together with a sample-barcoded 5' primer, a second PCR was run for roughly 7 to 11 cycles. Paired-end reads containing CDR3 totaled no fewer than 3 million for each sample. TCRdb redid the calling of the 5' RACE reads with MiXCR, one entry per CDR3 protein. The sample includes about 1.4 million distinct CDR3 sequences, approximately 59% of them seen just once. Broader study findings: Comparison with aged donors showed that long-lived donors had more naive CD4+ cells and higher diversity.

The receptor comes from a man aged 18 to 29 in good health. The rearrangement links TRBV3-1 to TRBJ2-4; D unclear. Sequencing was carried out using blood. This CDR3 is CASSQGLAKNIQYF. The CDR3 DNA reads TGTGCCAGCAGCCAAGGGTTAGCCAAAAACATTCAGTACTTC.